Below, 26 T cell receptor beta chains from the same sample are listed, as sequenced in a study of patients and donors after allogeneic stem cell transplantation (TCRdb year 2020). The library was obtained by RT-PCR. The instrument was a NextSeq 550. The public sequencing data were trimmed at Q25 with fastp and processed into clonotypes with MiXCR by TCRdb, which kept only in-frame beta chains. Duplicate CDR3 protein sequences are folded into a single record with the most common DNA and genes. The sample has 150,000 to 250,000 distinct CDR3 sequences on record, 35% to 50% of them singletons. The ten largest account for approximately 30% of the sample. Sequencing was performed on blood, either unsorted or a sorted T cell fraction (not recorded which). The receptors originated from a human donor who was either an allogeneic HSCT recipient or a stem cell or donor lymphocyte infusion donor (not recorded which). It is not recorded whose cells these are; they may come from a transplant donor.

The J gene is TRBJ2-5, the V gene TRBV7-2; no definite D call. Between the trimmed V and J ends, which lost 3 bases and 4 bases, there was a span of 12 bases. The germline V gene has CDR1 SGHTA and CDR2 FQGNSA. There are 14 residues in the CDR3. The CDR3 coding sequence is TGTGCCAGCAGCTTTCTCGGCGAAGGAGAGACCCAGTACTTC. Amino acid sequence: CASSFLGEGETQYF.

This rearrangement joins TRBV5-4 to TRBJ2-1; 10 nucleotides agree with TRBD1. Germline CDR1 is SGHNT and CDR2 is YYREEE (reference sequence). J gave up 3 bases and V 2 bases, and 5 bases lay outside the gene matches. CDR3 length: 16 residues. The CDR3 nucleotides read TGTGCCAGCAGCTTAGGGGGACAGGGGAACTACAATGAGCAGTTCTTC. This translates into CASSLGGQGNYNEQFF.

The V and J genes are TRBV21-1 and TRBJ2-3; the table assigns TRBD2, which was not confirmed against the DNA. TRBV21-1 is recorded as a pseudogene. CDR3 length: 16 residues. The CDR3 loop is CASSPWTSEATDTQYF. As DNA, the CDR3 is TGTGCCAGCAGCCCCTGGACTAGCGAGGCCACAGATACGCAGTATTTT.

The chain is built from TRBV5-1 and TRBJ2-2, with 9 bases fitting TRBD2. CDR1 SGHRS and CDR2 YFSETQ come from the germline V gene. This CDR3 has 16 amino acids. J lost 4 bases, V lost 0 bases, and 4 bases had no gene match. The CDR3 is CASSLGLAGFTGELFF. The CDR3 DNA reads TGCGCCAGCAGCTTGGGGCTAGCGGGATTCACCGGGGAGCTGTTTTTT.

The chain has TRBV15 and TRBJ1-1; a weak D match, TRBD1 (5 bases). The CDR3 runs to 14 residues. V lost 3 bases and J 6 bases, leaving 14 bases between the germline ends. Per the germline V gene, CDR1 is LNHNV and CDR2 is YYDKDF (reference sequence). The CDR3 region has the DNA TGTGCCACCAGCAGCGATCTAGGGGTCTCTGAAGCTTTCTTT. Translation: CATSSDLGVSEAFF. Complete variable domain (other parts from reference TRBV15 and TRBJ1-1): DAMVIQNPRYQVTQFGKPVTLSCSQTLNHNVMYWYQQKSSQAPKLLFHYYDKDFNNEADTPDNFQSRRPNTSFCFLDIRSPGLGDTAMYLCATSSDLGVSEAFFGQGTRLTVV.

V and J are TRBV5-1 and TRBJ2-3; D is uncertain. The CDR3 has 13 residues. Trimming cost V 4 bases and J 6 bases, with 12 bases left between them. CDR1 SGHRS and CDR2 YFSETQ come from the germline V gene. As DNA, the CDR3 is TGCGCCAGCAGCCCCGTCGACTCGGATACGCAGTATTTT. Translating gives CASSPVDSDTQYF.

The V call is TRBV20-1, the J call TRBJ1-5; D is unresolved. The CDR3 loop spans 13 amino acids. V gave up 0 bases and J gave up 3 bases, with 6 bases separating them. Germline V gives CDR1 DFQATT, CDR2 SNEGSKA (reference sequence). The CDR3 bases are TGCAGTGCTAGAGACAGGTACAATCAGCCCCAGCATTTT. Its protein product is CSARDRYNQPQHF.

The chain carries TRBV6-5 and TRBJ2-3, with a tentative D call TRBD2 (5 bases). The CDR3 has 15 residues. V lost 8 bases and J lost 0, with 15 bases in between. Per germline, CDR1 MNHEY and CDR2 SVGAGI. CDR3 in DNA: TGTGCCAGCTTCCCCGTGGCGGGCAGCACAGATACGCAGTATTTT. Amino acid sequence: CASFPVAGSTDTQYF.

This clonotype was seen a few times. The V gene is TRBV12-3 or TRBV12-4, the J gene TRBJ2-1; D gene uncertain. V lost 1 base to trimming and J lost 5 bases, with 6 bases between them. The CDR3 is 13 residues long. The chain's CDR3 is CASSLDSNNEQFF. CDR3 DNA sequence: TGTGCCAGCAGTTTAGACAGTAACAATGAGCAGTTCTTC.

This chain joins TRBV2 and TRBJ2-3, with D possibly matching TRBD2 (5 bases). The CDR3 sequence is 13 residues long. CDR1 SNHLY and CDR2 FYNNEI come from the germline V gene. Trimming took off 5 bases at V and 6 bases at J, with 12 bases between the two ends. The CDR3 loop reads CASSREGSDTQYF. The CDR3 bases are TGTGCCAGCAGTCGAGAGGGATCTGATACGCAGTATTTT.

There are a few counts of this clonotype. The chain combines TRBV5-1 with TRBJ2-1; no firm D call. Germline CDR1 and CDR2: SGHRS and YFSETQ. CDR3 length: 14 amino acids. Trimming pared 3 bases from V and 1 base from J, leaving 8 bases between. CDR3 sequence reads: CASSWLSSYNEQFF. The CDR3 DNA is TGCGCCAGCAGCTGGCTCTCATCCTACAATGAGCAGTTCTTC.

The J gene is TRBJ1-1, the V gene TRBV18, with no clear D. V lost 3 bases and J lost 8, with 7 bases in between. Germline V CDR1 and CDR2: KGHSH, LQKENI. The CDR3 sequence is 11 residues long. The CDR3, as DNA: TGTGCCAGCTCACCGGGCGACGAAGCTTTCTTT. Residues: CASSPGDEAFF.

In this sample, this clonotype is medium-sized (0.01 to 0.1%). The rearrangement uses TRBV29-1 and TRBJ1-2; unclear D gene. Trimming shortened V by 4 bases and J by 6 bases, and 9 bases separated the two germline ends. Germline lookup yields CDR1 SQVTM and CDR2 ANQGSEA. CDR3 length: 11 residues. The CDR3: CSVVVANGYTF. CDR3 sequence (DNA): TGCAGCGTTGTCGTGGCGAATGGCTACACCTTC.

J is TRBJ2-7 and V is TRBV4-3, with 8 bases aligning to TRBD2. The V and J ends lost 5 bases and 5 bases, in that order; junction bases with no gene match: 11. CDR1 LGHNA and CDR2 YSLEER come from the germline V gene. This CDR3 region has 15 residues. CDR3 region: CASSSVGSGVNEQYF. CDR3 DNA: TGCGCCAGCAGCAGTGTAGGTAGCGGGGTTAACGAGCAGTACTTC.

The rearrangement joins TRBV29-1 to TRBJ2-1, with 9 bases lining up with TRBD1. The CDR3 length is 14 residues. Per the germline V gene, CDR1 is SQVTM and CDR2 is ANQGSEA. Unmatched junction bases numbered 7, after V lost 7 bases and J lost 3 bases. The CDR3: CSAFGQGIYNEQFF. The CDR3 bases are TGCAGCGCCTTTGGACAGGGGATCTACAATGAGCAGTTCTTC.

V usage is TRBV7-8 and J usage is TRBJ2-5; D remains unclear. CDR3 length equals 13 residues. Trimming removed 0 bases at V and 4 bases at J, with 6 bases between. Germline V CDR1 and CDR2: SGHVS, FQNEAQ. CDR3 in amino acids: CASSLAAVETQYF. CDR3 coding DNA: TGTGCCAGCAGCTTAGCGGCGGTAGAGACCCAGTACTTC.

The V gene is TRBV7-9, the J gene TRBJ2-5; D ambiguous. Germline CDR1 SEHNR, CDR2 FQNEAQ (reference sequence). The V gene lost 1 base and the J gene lost 5 bases, with 5 bases spanning the gap. This CDR3 is built from 12 residues. The CDR3 sequence: CASSLGWETQYF. The DNA for the CDR3 is TGTGCCAGCAGCTTAGGTTGGGAGACCCAGTACTTC.

J is TRBJ1-3 and V is TRBV30; D may be TRBD1 (5 bases). V was pared by 2 bases and J by 1 base, with 18 bases between. This CDR3 is built from 17 residues. Germline values: CDR1 GTSNPN, CDR2 SVGIG (reference sequence). In DNA form, the CDR3 reads TGTGCCTGGAGTACATTCCTCCGGGACGGATCTGGAAACACCATATATTTT. Protein sequence: CAWSTFLRDGSGNTIYF.

A few counts support this clonotype. This chain links TRBV27 with TRBJ1-5; D may be TRBD1 (5 bases). This CDR3 has 15 amino acids. Germline CDR1 and CDR2: MNHEY and SMNVEV (reference sequence). V was pared by 4 bases and J by 3 bases, with 13 bases between. CDR3 amino acids: CASSWGRGANQPQHF. The DNA for the CDR3 is TGTGCCAGCAGTTGGGGGAGAGGGGCCAATCAGCCCCAGCATTTT.

This clonotype was counted a few times. The chain joins TRBV24-1 to TRBJ1-2; maybe TRBD1 (5 bases). The V gene lost 8 bases and the J gene lost 3 bases, with 15 bases spanning the gap. Germline CDR1 KGHDR, CDR2 SFDVKD. This CDR3 has 14 amino acids. The CDR3 region is CATNPGGDYYGYTF. CDR3 coding DNA: TGTGCCACCAACCCGGGAGGGGACTACTATGGCTACACCTTC.

The chain combines TRBV4-3 with TRBJ1-4, with D possibly matching TRBD1 (5 bases). The CDR3 contains 14 residues. The germline V gene has CDR1 LGHNA and CDR2 YSLEER. The V end was cut by 2 bases, the J end by 4 bases, with 8 bases between. The CDR3 region is CASSQPGRNEKLFF. Written as DNA, the CDR3 is TGCGCCAGCAGCCAACCAGGGCGTAATGAAAAACTGTTTTTT.

This clonotype was seen a handful of times. This chain links TRBV5-1 with TRBJ2-2; 7 bases map to TRBD2. With V trimmed by 9 bases and J by 1 base, 3 bases remained unmatched. Germline assignment: CDR1 SGHRS and CDR2 YFSETQ. The CDR3 sequence is 13 residues long. In DNA form, the CDR3 reads TGCGCCACTAAGCGGGAGAACACCGGGGAGCTGTTTTTT. Translation: CATKRENTGELFF.

The J gene is TRBJ2-1, the V gene TRBV4-2, with D perhaps matching TRBD1 or TRBD2 (5 bases each). The germline V gene has CDR1 LGHNA and CDR2 YNFKEQ. Trimming removed 1 base from V and 8 bases from J, with 12 bases in between. This CDR3 has 14 amino acids. CDR3 nucleotide sequence: TGTGCCAGCAGCCAAGTAGAAAGGGACCATGAGCAGTTCTTC. Its translation: CASSQVERDHEQFF.

This clonotype was observed a handful of times. In nucleotides, the CDR3 is TGTGCCAGCAGCTTAGAGCTGGGGTTAGACACTGAAGCTTTCTTT. It is translated as CASSLELGLDTEAFF. The rearrangement links TRBV7-9 to TRBJ1-1; no firm D call. The CDR3 sequence is 15 residues long. The V end was cut by 1 base, the J end by 3 bases, with 12 bases between. In germline, CDR1 is SEHNR, CDR2 FQNEAQ (reference sequence).

This clonotype showed up just a few times. V is TRBV27 and J is TRBJ1-1; 9 bases match TRBD1. The CDR3 covers 14 residues. V lost 7 bases and J lost 0; bases outside the gene matches: 3. The germline V gene has CDR1 MNHEY and CDR2 SMNVEV (reference sequence). CDR3 sequence (DNA): TGTGCCAGCAAGAGGACAGGGGTGAACACTGAAGCTTTCTTT. Its protein product is CASKRTGVNTEAFF.

This chain links TRBV29-1 with TRBJ2-2; perhaps TRBD2 as D (6 bases). The CDR3 loop spans 14 amino acids. Deletions cut 7 bases from V and 0 bases from J, with 12 bases between. Germline lookup yields CDR1 SQVTM and CDR2 ANQGSEA. CDR3 in DNA: TGCAGCGGCTGGGACTCCACGAACACCGGGGAGCTGTTTTTT. This sequence encodes CSGWDSTNTGELFF.